The clone carrying this T cell receptor (beta chain) was seen once. Trimming took off 4 bases at V and 0 bases at J, with 11 bases between the two ends. The germline V gene encodes CDR1 SGDLS and CDR2 YYNGEE. The CDR3 is 15 residues long. The record originates from a study of blood T cell repertoires in COVID-19. Looking at the study overall: Material from acute and convalescent COVID-19 was sourced from the United States, Italy and Spain. Sources were T cells, B-cell-depleted T cells, or PBMCs; the material itself was cDNA or gDNA.

In the authors' workflow: Amplification of reference gene primers provided the estimated nucleated cell counts. Here immunoSEQ multiplex PCR was the method, and the copy in TCRdb shows in-frame clones only, minus some. Clonal size and the V and J genes are those of that table, whereas D and trimming came from the DNA. The table shows roughly 95,000 clones, with roughly four fifths occurring only once. The gene calls are TRBV9 and TRBJ1-3; D is unclear. The origin of this receptor is a man between 60 and 75 years old with acute or convalescent COVID-19. The sequenced sample consisted of peripheral blood. The CDR3 nucleotides are TGTGCCAGCAGCCCCCGAGTTTTCTCTGGAAACACCATATATTTT. Translating it yields CASSPRVFSGNTIYF.